One and the same sample provided the 19 T cell receptor beta chains below, sequenced in a study of neurological immune-mediated disorders. From the 5' RACE reads, TCRdb called clonotypes with MiXCR, one entry per CDR3 protein. Of under 70,000 distinct CDR3 sequences detected, around 5.2% appear once; the ten largest clones hold 2.5% to 3%. Sequenced sample: PBMCs. Receptors were obtained from a woman in her twenties or thirties with multiple sclerosis.

This clonotype was recorded at least ten times. The chain combines TRBV6-5 with TRBJ1-6; a weak D match, TRBD1 (5 bases). Trimming took off 6 bases at V and 10 bases at J, with 16 bases between the two ends. Germline CDR1 and CDR2: MNHEY and SVGAGI. The CDR3 length is 14 residues. The CDR3 spells CASRGGTISSPLHF. Written as DNA, the CDR3 is TGTGCCAGCAGGGGAGGGACGATTTCCTCACCCCTCCACTTT.

This clonotype was recorded many times. The V and J genes are TRBV4-2 and TRBJ1-1; a weak D match, TRBD1 (5 bases). The germline V gene has CDR1 LGHNA and CDR2 YNFKEQ. This CDR3 is 11 amino acids long. Trimming left V 5 bases short and J 8 bases short, with 9 bases between. The CDR3 DNA is TGTGCCAGCAGCGGGACCCGGGAAGCTTTCTTT. It is translated as CASSGTREAFF.

This clonotype was seen only once. The chain joins TRBV6-1 to TRBJ2-4; D perhaps matches TRBD1 (6 bases). CDR1 and CDR2 (germline): MNHNS, SASEGT. V was clipped by 6 bases and J by 0 bases, with 9 bases between them. This CDR3 has 14 residues. Here the CDR3 DNA reads TGTGCCAGCAGAGGACAGATAGCCAAAAACATTCAGTACTTC. It encodes CASRGQIAKNIQYF.

This clonotype was picked up many times. This chain links TRBV20-1 with TRBJ1-5, with D perhaps TRBD1 (6 bases). The CDR3 is 14 amino acids. V was pared by 3 bases and J by 5 bases, with 14 bases between. CDR1 and CDR2 from the germline V gene are DFQATT and SNEGSKA (reference sequence). CDR3 in DNA: TGCAGTGCTAGGGGTCCCGGGGGGCATCAGCCCCAGCATTTT. Residues: CSARGPGGHQPQHF.

A word on this clonotype: A much larger clone is a single base away; this may be a read error. The chain has TRBV7-3 and TRBJ1-2, with D unresolved. The CDR3 sequence is 15 residues long. Per germline, CDR1 SGHTA and CDR2 FQGTGA. Trimming removed 5 bases from V and 4 bases from J, with 17 bases in between. The CDR3 loop is CASSPSVERSYGYTF. For the CDR3, the DNA is TGTGCCAGCAGCCCTAGTGTGGAAAGAAGCTATGGCTACACCTTC.

This clonotype was found many times. The chain has TRBV20-1 and TRBJ2-2; maybe TRBD2 (6 bases). The CDR3 extends over 15 amino acids. From germline, CDR1 is DFQATT and CDR2 SNEGSKA (reference sequence). Trimming cost V 2 bases and J 0 bases, with 10 bases left between them. DNA of the CDR3: TGCAGTGCTAGAATGGGGGGATCGAACACCGGGGAGCTGTTTTTT. As protein: CSARMGGSNTGELFF.

This clonotype was detected many times. The chain recombines TRBV5-1 with TRBJ1-2, with 8 positions matching TRBD1. The V segment lost 3 bases and the J segment 5 bases; nucleotides outside the gene matches: 12. Germline V CDR1 and CDR2: SGHRS, YFSETQ. This CDR3 spans 16 amino acids. The CDR3, as DNA: TGCGCCAGCAGCTCGAACAGGGCTCAGGGGGCGTATGGCTACACCTTC. The encoded protein is CASSSNRAQGAYGYTF.

This clonotype came up many times. The chain recombines TRBV20-1 with TRBJ2-4; no clear D gene. CDR1 DFQATT and CDR2 SNEGSKA come from the germline V gene (reference sequence). Trimming stripped 6 bases from V and 9 bases from J, with 12 bases between. There are 11 residues in the CDR3. This CDR3 is CSAPDIGIQYF. The CDR3 DNA reads as TGCAGTGCCCCCGATATAGGCATTCAGTACTTC.

This clonotype was seen ten or more times. The rearrangement links TRBV20-1 to TRBJ2-1; D ambiguous. The V and J ends lost 1 base and 8 bases respectively, with 6 bases between them. The CDR3 runs 11 residues. Germline CDR1 DFQATT, CDR2 SNEGSKA (reference sequence). The CDR3 DNA is TGCAGTGCTAGAGGAAGGGATGAGCAGTTCTTC. This gives the protein CSARGRDEQFF.

This clonotype was counted at least ten times. The chain couples TRBV5-1 to TRBJ1-1, with a possible D match to TRBD1 (5 bases). V dropped 1 base and J dropped 2 bases, with 9 bases sitting between them. Germline CDR1 reads SGHRS; CDR2 reads YFSETQ. The CDR3 totals 14 residues. CDR3: CASSLLTDNTEAFF. The CDR3 DNA follows: TGCGCCAGCAGCTTGCTGACAGACAACACTGAAGCTTTCTTT.

This clonotype was picked up a small number of times. V and J are TRBV3-1 and TRBJ2-7, with no clear D. The CDR3 contains 14 residues. With 3 bases removed from V and 0 bases from J, the gap between germline ends came to 9 bases. Per the germline V gene, CDR1 is LGHDT and CDR2 is YNNKEL (reference sequence). CDR3 residues: CASSQVGFSYEQYF. In DNA form, the CDR3 reads TGTGCCAGCAGCCAGGTTGGCTTCTCCTACGAGCAGTACTTC.

A word on this clonotype: A much larger clone lies one base from this, so it may be a read error. The V gene is TRBV5-1, the J gene TRBJ1-1; D ambiguous. Germline loops: CDR1 SGHRS, CDR2 YFSETQ. CDR3 length: 15 residues. Trimming took 2 bases from V and 3 from J, leaving 14 bases between them. The DNA for the CDR3 is TGCGCCAGCAGCTTTTCGGTGAATATTGACACTGAAGCTTTCTTT. This gives the protein CASSFSVNIDTEAFF.

This chain uses TRBV28 with TRBJ1-6; D might be TRBD1 (5 bases). The CDR3 length is 15 residues. Germline lookup yields CDR1 MDHEN and CDR2 SYDVKM. Trimming cost V 5 bases and J 7 bases, with 15 bases left between them. CDR3 protein: CASSRGDRLNSPLHF. In DNA form, the CDR3 reads TGTGCCAGCAGTCGGGGGGACCGCTTGAATTCACCCCTCCACTTT.

There are a few counts of this clonotype. The chain employs TRBV7-9 and TRBJ2-7; no firm D call. Germline CDR1 SEHNR, CDR2 FQNEAQ (reference sequence). This CDR3 comprises 12 residues. Trimming took 3 bases from V and 4 from J, leaving 7 bases between them. The CDR3 sequence is CASSFGRYEQYF. CDR3 nucleotide sequence: TGTGCCAGCAGCTTCGGCCGGTACGAGCAGTACTTC.

This clonotype was counted many times. The genes are TRBV7-2 and TRBJ2-1; TRBD2 matches 15 bases. This CDR3 is built from 16 residues. The V and J ends lost 5 bases and 6 bases, in that order; junction bases with no gene match: 5. Germline V lookup: CDR1 SGHTA, CDR2 FQGNSA. DNA for the CDR3: TGTGCCAGCAGCCCCAGGACTAGCGGGGGGGCCAATGAGCAGTTCTTC. Translating it yields CASSPRTSGGANEQFF.

This clonotype showed up just a few times. V usage is TRBV3-1 and J usage is TRBJ2-3, with 14 bases matching TRBD2. CDR1 and CDR2 from the germline V gene are LGHDT and YNNKEL (reference sequence). V was pared by 3 bases and J by 3 bases, with 11 bases of the junction left unmatched. This CDR3 has 19 residues. Here the CDR3 reads CASSHLLRGLAGDTDTQYF. CDR3 in DNA: TGTGCCAGCAGCCACCTATTACGGGGACTAGCGGGAGATACAGATACGCAGTATTTT.

This clonotype has a count of ten or more. At one end the junction does not follow the germline gene, possibly because of a read error. The V gene is TRBV20-1, the J gene TRBJ1-6; maybe TRBD1 (6 bases). The length of the CDR3 is 14 residues. CDR1 and CDR2 (germline): DFQATT, SNEGSKA (reference sequence). CDR3 loop: CSASRGQLGSPLNF. The CDR3 DNA follows: TGCAGTGCTAGCCGCGGACAGCTCGGGTCACCCCTCAACTTT.

At least ten counts were recorded for this clonotype. CDR3 sequence reads: CSATGGYGGTYNEQFF. CDR3 DNA: TGCAGTGCTACCGGGGGTTACGGGGGGACCTACAATGAGCAGTTCTTC. This chain uses TRBV20-1 with TRBJ2-1, with 7 bases lining up with TRBD2. With V trimmed by 4 bases and J by 2 bases, 11 bases remained unmatched. Looked up from germline, CDR1 is DFQATT and CDR2 is SNEGSKA (reference sequence). This CDR3 is 16 amino acids long.

This clonotype was detected many times. One junction end does not reproduce the germline sequence, and a read error may be involved. The chain has TRBV20-1 and TRBJ1-5; possible D gene TRBD1, 5 bases. Germline loops: CDR1 DFQATT, CDR2 SNEGSKA (reference sequence). The CDR3 extends over 13 amino acids. CDR3 amino acids: CSTNHGGNQPQNF. The CDR3, as DNA: TGCAGTACCAATCACGGGGGGAATCAGCCCCAGAATTTT.